A single sample gave rise to the 15 T cell receptor beta chains below, sequenced in a study of cytomegalovirus exposure and HLA in healthy donors. The assay was immunoSEQ multiplex PCR, and TCRdb's table has in-frame clones only and misses some. The table shows about 63,000 clones, with approximately 88% occurring only once. Sequences were obtained from PBMCs. The source of these receptors is a young woman in good health and CMV-seronegative.

The chain uses TRBV2 and TRBJ1-1, with TRBD1 as a possible D gene (6 bases). The V gene's germline CDR1 is SNHLY and CDR2 FYNNEI. This CDR3 comprises 12 residues. V lost 11 bases, J lost 5 bases, and 15 bases lay in between. CDR3 protein: CAGTGQGTEAFF. The CDR3, as DNA: TGTGCCGGAACAGGGCAGGGGACTGAAGCTTTCTTT.

The rearrangement links TRBV30 to TRBJ2-2; 10 nucleotides agree with TRBD1. Germline CDR1 and CDR2: GTSNPN and SVGIG (reference sequence). J gave up 6 bases and V 4 bases, and 20 bases lay outside the gene matches. This CDR3 is 19 amino acids long. The CDR3, as DNA: TGTGCCTGGAAAGTCCACTATAAGACAGGGGGCGCCGTCGCCGGGGAGCTGTTTTTT. This encodes CAWKVHYKTGGAVAGELFF. Based on the CDR3 plus reference TRBV30 and TRBJ2-2, the full variable domain is SQTIHQWPATLVQPVGSPLSLECTVEGTSNPNLYWYRQAAGRGLQLLFYSVGIGQISSEVPQNLSASRPQDRQFILSSKKLLLSDSGFYLCAWKVHYKTGGAVAGELFFGEGSRLTVL.

The CDR3 DNA sequence: TGTGCCAGCCAGAAACAGCGGGGATACGACTACGAGCAGTACTTC. Translating gives CASQKQRGYDYEQYF. V is TRBV27 and J is TRBJ2-7; the match to TRBD2 covers 7 bases. The CDR3 has 15 amino acids. Germline V gene lookup returns CDR1 MNHEY and CDR2 SMNVEV (reference sequence). J lost 3 bases, V lost 8 bases, and 13 bases had no gene match.

The chain couples TRBV2 to TRBJ2-2; 9 bases map to TRBD2. The CDR3 length is 13 residues. The germline gives CDR1 SNHLY, CDR2 FYNNEI. V lost 9 bases to trimming and J lost 8 bases; unmatched junction nucleotides: 7. In nucleotides, the CDR3 is TGTGCCAGTAGCGGGGGCTTACTGGGGGAGCTGTTTTTT. Protein sequence: CASSGGLLGELFF.

This clone was observed a single time. V gene TRBV4-1 combines with J gene TRBJ2-6, with TRBD2 as a possible D gene (7 bases). Germline assignment: CDR1 MGHRA and CDR2 YSYEKL. The CDR3 sequence is 18 residues long. V was trimmed by 0 bases and J by 0 bases, leaving 12 bases between them. The CDR3 is CASSQDRGARSGANVLTF. Here the CDR3 DNA reads TGCGCCAGCAGCCAAGATCGGGGGGCCCGCTCTGGGGCCAACGTCCTGACTTTC.

This CDR3 reads CASSGDWDEQYF. DNA for the CDR3: TGTGCCAGCAGCGGGGACTGGGATGAGCAGTACTTC. The chain links TRBV7-9 to TRBJ2-7; perhaps TRBD2 as D (6 bases). Per the germline V gene, CDR1 is SEHNR and CDR2 is FQNEAQ (reference sequence). This CDR3 is 12 amino acids long. The V end lost 5 bases, the J end lost 7 bases, and 12 bases lay between the germline ends.

J is TRBJ2-5 and V is TRBV7-9; 8 bases match TRBD2. The V and J ends lost 2 bases and 5 bases, in that order; junction bases with no gene match: 7. The CDR3 has 15 amino acids. Germline CDR1 and CDR2: SEHNR and FQNEAQ (reference sequence). CDR3 residues: CASSLYAGGRETQYF. The DNA of the CDR3 is TGTGCCAGCAGCTTATACGCGGGGGGCAGGGAGACCCAGTACTTC.

This clone was picked up a small number of times. The chain links TRBV4-1 to TRBJ2-5; unclear D gene. The CDR3 consists of 12 residues. CDR1 and CDR2 from the germline V gene are MGHRA and YSYEKL. V gave up 3 bases and J gave up 1 base, with 3 bases separating them. The CDR3 protein is CASSHLQETQYF. CDR3 DNA sequence: TGCGCCAGCAGCCATCTCCAAGAGACCCAGTACTTC.

Here the CDR3 reads CASSLSGTGTYEQYF. Here the CDR3 DNA reads TGTGCCAGCAGTTTATCAGGGACTGGGACCTACGAGCAGTACTTC. The gene calls are TRBV28 and TRBJ2-7; D is perhaps TRBD2 (6 bases). From germline, CDR1 is MDHEN and CDR2 SYDVKM. Trimming removed 1 base from V and 2 bases from J, with 12 bases in between. The CDR3 is 15 amino acids.

The J gene is TRBJ2-7, the V gene TRBV7-9, with 7 bases aligning to TRBD1. This CDR3 is built from 16 residues. Looked up from germline, CDR1 is SEHNR and CDR2 is FQNEAQ (reference sequence). Germline trimming cut 4 bases from V and 5 bases from J; bases unmatched to any gene: 14. CDR3 sequence reads: CASSSPRQGVTHEQYF. The CDR3 DNA reads as TGTGCCAGCAGCTCCCCTAGACAGGGAGTTACCCACGAGCAGTACTTC.

This chain joins TRBV6-5 and TRBJ1-1, with 8 nucleotides matching TRBD1. V lost 6 bases to trimming and J lost 3 bases; unmatched junction nucleotides: 9. CDR1 and CDR2 (germline): MNHEY, SVGAGI. This CDR3 comprises 15 residues. CDR3 in DNA: TGTGCCAGCAGGCAAAGGACAGGGTACGACACTGAAGCTTTCTTT. Translating it yields CASRQRTGYDTEAFF.

The CDR3 loop is CASSLPSRGDTGELFF. CDR3 nucleotides: TGCGCCAGCAGCTTGCCGTCCCGGGGGGACACCGGGGAGCTGTTTTTT. This chain uses TRBV5-1 with TRBJ2-2; 7 nucleotides align to TRBD2. V was pared by 1 base and J by 3 bases, with 6 bases of the junction left unmatched. Germline CDR1 is SGHRS and CDR2 is YFSETQ. The CDR3 runs 16 residues.

This chain links TRBV30 with TRBJ1-2, with TRBD1 matching 7 bases. The V segment lost 0 bases and the J segment 2 bases; nucleotides outside the gene matches: 9. This CDR3 has 16 residues. The germline V gene encodes CDR1 GTSNPN and CDR2 SVGIG (reference sequence). The CDR3 protein is CAWSVGSPGQNYGYTF. In nucleotides, the CDR3 is TGTGCCTGGAGTGTAGGGTCGCCGGGACAGAACTATGGCTACACCTTC.

The chain carries TRBV28 and TRBJ2-3; 11 positions agree with TRBD1. J was trimmed by 6 bases and V by 5 bases; bases with no gene match: 13. The CDR3 is 17 residues long. CDR1 and CDR2 from the germline V gene are MDHEN and SYDVKM. The CDR3: CASSLHSGQGARDTQYF. The CDR3 DNA reads as TGTGCCAGCAGTCTCCACTCCGGACAGGGGGCGCGGGATACGCAGTATTTT.

The chain carries TRBV7-9 and TRBJ2-3; 8 nucleotides agree with TRBD2. CDR3 length: 16 amino acids. Trimming removed 8 bases from V and 6 bases from J; junction bases left unmatched: 16. CDR1 and CDR2 from the germline V gene are SEHNR and FQNEAQ (reference sequence). For the CDR3, the DNA is TGTGCCAGCGCCGGGAGGGGACCAAATCCCCCGGATACGCAGTATTTT. This gives the protein CASAGRGPNPPDTQYF.